One and the same sample provided the 25 T cell receptor beta chains below, sequenced in a study of human versus mouse CDR3 diversity and MHC coevolution. Libraries were prepared by immunoSEQ multiplex PCR; TCRdb keeps only in-frame clonotypes and omits some of them. The table has about 77,000 clones, 85% to 95% seen once. The sequenced sample consisted of naive CD4+ T cells from blood. Subset: CD45RO-negative CD62L-positive naive CD4 T cells. These receptors were collected from a person between 30 and 69 years old in good health.

The rearrangement uses TRBV6-4 and TRBJ2-5; the D is unclear. This CDR3 has 14 residues. The germline V gene encodes CDR1 MRHNA and CDR2 SNTAGT. The V end lost 4 bases, the J end lost 1 base, and 10 bases lay between the germline ends. The CDR3 region is CASSVDTTQETQYF. CDR3 sequence (DNA): TGTGCCAGCAGTGTTGACACAACCCAAGAGACCCAGTACTTC.

The rearrangement joins TRBV18 to TRBJ2-2, with D maybe TRBD1 (6 bases). Germline V gives CDR1 KGHSH, CDR2 LQKENI. V was pared by 5 bases and J by 2 bases, with 12 bases between. The CDR3 has 15 amino acids. The CDR3 region is CASSFRTANTGELFF. In DNA form, the CDR3 reads TGTGCCAGCTCATTTCGGACAGCCAACACCGGGGAGCTGTTTTTT. Full variable domain (missing parts from reference TRBV18 and TRBJ2-2): NAGVMQNPRHLVRRRGQEARLRCSPMKGHSHVYWYRQLPEEGLKFMVYLQKENIIDESGMPKERFSAEFPKEGPSILRIQQVVRGDSAAYFCASSFRTANTGELFFGEGSRLTVL.

CDR3 bases: TGTGCCATCAGTGTGGGGACAGGCCTTATGAACACTGAAGCTTTCTTT. Its protein is CAISVGTGLMNTEAFF. The V gene is TRBV10-3, the J gene TRBJ1-1; 8 bases fit TRBD1. Germline values: CDR1 ENHRY, CDR2 SYGVKD. The V gene end was trimmed by 4 bases and the J gene end by 0 bases; junction bases not matched to a gene: 7. The CDR3 consists of 16 residues.

Comment on this clone: This sample includes further DNA sequences coding for the same CDR3. The gene calls are TRBV18 and TRBJ1-4; D may be TRBD1 (6 bases). There are 18 residues in the CDR3. CDR1 KGHSH and CDR2 LQKENI come from the germline V gene. V lost 3 bases, J lost 5 bases, and 22 bases lay in between. The DNA of the CDR3 is TGTGCCAGCTCACCCTTCCGAGACAGGACCCCTACAAATGAAAAACTGTTTTTT. Translating it yields CASSPFRDRTPTNEKLFF.

The chain carries TRBV6-5 and TRBJ2-1; D gene ambiguous. Germline-derived CDR1 and CDR2 are MNHEY and SVGAGI. The CDR3 extends over 12 amino acids. Trimming shortened V by 8 bases and J by 5 bases, and 10 bases separated the two germline ends. DNA of the CDR3: TGTGCCAGCGCATACCGGGACAATGAGCAGTTCTTC. It yields the protein CASAYRDNEQFF.

The chain recombines TRBV18 with TRBJ2-5; TRBD2 might be the D (6 bases). Germline CDR1 KGHSH, CDR2 LQKENI. The V gene lost 0 bases and the J gene lost 3 bases, with 11 bases spanning the gap. This CDR3 is built from 15 residues. The DNA for the CDR3 is TGTGCCAGCTCACCACCCCCGGAGGGAAAAGAGACCCAGTACTTC. Residues: CASSPPPEGKETQYF.

This rearrangement joins TRBV18 to TRBJ2-3, with 13 bases that match TRBD2. Germline V lookup: CDR1 KGHSH, CDR2 LQKENI. The CDR3 has 20 residues. V was pared by 0 bases and J by 2 bases, with 11 bases of the junction left unmatched. In DNA form, the CDR3 reads TGTGCCAGCTCACCACCCCTAGGACTAGCGGGGGCGACAGACACAGATACGCAGTATTTT. It encodes CASSPPLGLAGATDTDTQYF.

The chain joins TRBV30 to TRBJ1-6; D possibly corresponds to TRBD1 (5 bases). Germline V gene data show CDR1 as GTSNPN and CDR2 as SVGIG (reference sequence). The ends were cut back, 5 bases at V and 8 bases at J, with 10 bases in the middle. The length of the CDR3 is 12 residues. The CDR3 loop reads CAWGRAHSPLHF. CDR3 sequence (DNA): TGTGCCTGGGGCAGGGCTCATTCACCCCTCCACTTT. Drawing the rest from reference TRBV30 and TRBJ1-6, the complete variable domain is SQTIHQWPATLVQPVGSPLSLECTVEGTSNPNLYWYRQAAGRGLQLLFYSVGIGQISSEVPQNLSASRPQDRQFILSSKKLLLSDSGFYLCAWGRAHSPLHFGNGTRLTVT.

The rearrangement joins TRBV4-2 to TRBJ2-7; D remains unclear. V lost 5 bases to trimming and J lost 3 bases, with 8 bases between them. CDR3 length: 12 amino acids. Germline CDR1 and CDR2: LGHNA and YNFKEQ. The CDR3 loop is CASSNLGYEQYF. The CDR3 DNA follows: TGTGCCAGCAGCAACCTAGGCTACGAGCAGTACTTC.

The V call is TRBV28, the J call TRBJ1-2; D is unclear. Germline CDR1 and CDR2: MDHEN and SYDVKM. The CDR3 runs 14 residues. V lost 3 bases to trimming and J lost 3 bases, with 11 bases between them. In nucleotides, the CDR3 is TGTGCCAGCAGTTTCGGGAAAGGCCACTATGGCTACACCTTC. This codes for CASSFGKGHYGYTF.

V and J are TRBV5-1 and TRBJ2-3; D is uncertain. The CDR3 sequence is 15 residues long. Germline CDR1 reads SGHRS; CDR2 reads YFSETQ. Trimming took 0 bases from V and 4 from J, leaving 12 bases between them. The CDR3 DNA is TGCGCCAGCAGCTTGGCCCTTGGAGTCCCAGATACGCAGTATTTT. This encodes CASSLALGVPDTQYF.

There are a few counts of this clone. The chain carries TRBV5-1 and TRBJ1-1; tentatively, D is TRBD1 (6 bases). Germline V gene lookup returns CDR1 SGHRS and CDR2 YFSETQ. V was cut by 3 bases and J by 5 bases, with 17 bases left in between. The CDR3 is 15 amino acids. The CDR3 region has the DNA TGCGCCAGCAGCTCAGAGGGACAATTAGGTACTGAAGCTTTCTTT. Translating gives CASSSEGQLGTEAFF.

This chain links TRBV4-2 with TRBJ2-1, with TRBD2 identical over 9 bases. There are 16 residues in the CDR3. V lost 4 bases, J lost 4 bases, and 8 bases stayed unmatched. The germline gives CDR1 LGHNA, CDR2 YNFKEQ. The CDR3 protein is CASSRRLAESYNEQFF. For the CDR3, the DNA is TGTGCCAGCAGCCGCCGACTAGCGGAATCATACAATGAGCAGTTCTTC.

This clone was counted once. The chain links TRBV6-6 to TRBJ2-7; 7 nucleotides match TRBD1. The CDR3 runs 15 residues. Germline-derived CDR1 and CDR2 are MNHNY and SVGAGI (reference sequence). V lost 4 bases to trimming and J lost 1 base; unmatched junction nucleotides: 7. CDR3 coding DNA: TGTGCCAGCAGTTCTCGGGACAGTCCTTCCTACGAGCAGTACTTC. As protein: CASSSRDSPSYEQYF.

The chain combines TRBV28 with TRBJ2-3, with 9 bases matching TRBD1. Germline V lookup: CDR1 MDHEN, CDR2 SYDVKM. V shed 8 bases and J 0 bases; nucleotides not matched to a gene: 9. This CDR3 is 16 amino acids long. As DNA, the CDR3 is TGTGCCAGCGGAACAACAGGGGGCGCGAGCACAGATACGCAGTATTTT. Residues: CASGTTGGASTDTQYF.

The chain is built from TRBV9 and TRBJ2-5; D is undetermined. Germline CDR1 reads SGDLS; CDR2 reads YYNGEE. Trimming took 0 bases from V and 3 from J, leaving 15 bases between them. CDR3 size: 16 residues. DNA of the CDR3: TGTGCCAGCAGCGTAGGAAGTCTCCGGGTGAAAGAGACCCAGTACTTC. It codes for CASSVGSLRVKETQYF.

This chain links TRBV7-6 with TRBJ1-3, with 9 bases that match TRBD1. Germline trimming cut 4 bases from V and 2 bases from J; bases unmatched to any gene: 9. Germline-derived CDR1 and CDR2 are SGHVS and FNYEAQ. The CDR3 length is 17 residues. The CDR3 coding sequence is TGTGCCAGCAGCTCCGGGGCCGGGACAGGGACTGGAAACACCATATATTTT. Translating gives CASSSGAGTGTGNTIYF.

This rearrangement joins TRBV6-5 to TRBJ2-7; 7 bases align to TRBD1. This CDR3 is built from 15 residues. CDR1 MNHEY and CDR2 SVGAGI come from the germline V gene. V shed 2 bases, J shed 2 bases, and the junction held 6 bases outside the gene matches. The CDR3 loop is CASSYRDSVTYEQYF. The CDR3 coding sequence is TGTGCCAGCAGTTACAGGGACAGCGTTACCTACGAGCAGTACTTC.

This clone was recorded only once. This sequence joins TRBV30 and TRBJ2-2, with 8 bases that match TRBD2. Germline loops: CDR1 GTSNPN, CDR2 SVGIG (reference sequence). The CDR3 extends over 16 amino acids. The ends lost 2 bases at V and 0 bases at J; junction bases unmatched: 5. The CDR3 protein is CAWSTLGLANTGELFF. CDR3 nucleotides: TGTGCCTGGAGTACCCTGGGACTAGCGAACACCGGGGAGCTGTTTTTT.

For the CDR3, the DNA is TGTGCCAGTACCACAATGGCGGGACCGGCCTTCTCTGGAAACACCATATATTTT. Amino acids: CASTTMAGPAFSGNTIYF. This chain joins TRBV19 and TRBJ1-3; perhaps TRBD1 as D (5 bases). CDR1 and CDR2 from the germline V gene are LNHDA and SQIVND (reference sequence). The CDR3 sequence is 18 residues long. V dropped 7 bases and J dropped 0 bases, with 22 bases sitting between them.

The chain is built from TRBV18 and TRBJ2-7; TRBD2 matches 9 bases. V shed 0 bases, J shed 3 bases, and the junction held 9 bases outside the gene matches. Germline V lookup: CDR1 KGHSH, CDR2 LQKENI. This CDR3 has 17 residues. Here the CDR3 DNA reads TGTGCCAGCTCACCACCCAATTTTAGCGGGGGAAACTACGAGCAGTACTTC. This sequence encodes CASSPPNFSGGNYEQYF.

This clone was seen once. The CDR3 DNA follows: TGTGCCAGCAGCTTAGTGATCACAAACACCGGGGAGCTGTTTTTT. Residues: CASSLVITNTGELFF. This chain connects TRBV7-6 to TRBJ2-2; D not certain. The germline V gene has CDR1 SGHVS and CDR2 FNYEAQ. Trimming cost V 1 base and J 2 bases, with 8 bases left between them. The CDR3 loop spans 15 amino acids.

The chain has TRBV7-2 and TRBJ2-2; TRBD1 is a possible D gene (5 bases). Per the germline V gene, CDR1 is SGHTA and CDR2 is FQGNSA. The CDR3 has 15 residues. The V end was cut by 2 bases, the J end by 0 bases, with 7 bases between. The CDR3 is CASSLSRANTGELFF. The CDR3 DNA reads as TGTGCCAGCAGCTTATCCAGGGCGAACACCGGGGAGCTGTTTTTT.

The rearrangement links TRBV11-3 to TRBJ2-5; 8 bases agree with TRBD1. The J call is in doubt because the DNA end fits TRBJ2-7 better. CDR3 length: 14 residues. Per germline, CDR1 SGHNT and CDR2 YENEEA. CDR3 DNA sequence: TGTGCCAGCAGCTCGGGGACAGGCTCCTACGAGCAGTACTTC. Protein sequence: CASSSGTGSYEQYF.

The V and J genes are TRBV21-1 and TRBJ2-7; the table's TRBD1 call for D was not verified on the DNA. TRBV21-1 represents a pseudogene. This CDR3 has 14 amino acids. The CDR3 DNA reads TGTGCCAGCAGCAAACGCAGGGTGGTCTACGAGCAGTACTTC. Translation gives CASSKRRVVYEQYF.